The rows below give T cell receptor beta chains drawn from one sample of a study of early T cells in non-severe SARS-CoV-2 infection. MiXCR was run by TCRdb on the 5' RACE reads, yielding one entry per CDR3 protein. The profile shows 65,000 to 95,000 distinct CDR3 sequences, roughly 13% of them singletons. Sequencing was done on a sample of whole blood. Receptor source: an adult who was a healthcare worker with PCR-confirmed SARS-CoV-2 infection or an uninfected control (not recorded which). Each CDR3 is given with its conserved first and last residue. D genes are given only for firm matches. Some rows mark clone size as missing; the rest say once, few, many or name a class of expanded clone.

d_call,j_call,v_call,clone_size,cdr3_aa,cdr3_nt
.,TRBJ1-3,TRBV18,few,CASSPLTAEAGNTIYF,TGTGCCAGCTCACCACTAACCGCAGAGGCAGGAAACACCATATATTTT
.,TRBJ2-5,TRBV2,.,CASSEDRETQYF,TGTGCCAGCAGCGAAGACCGAGAGACCCAGTACTTC
TRBD2,TRBJ2-1,TRBV28,.,CASRLRGGGFNEQFF,TGTGCCAGCAGGCTACGCGGGGGGGGCTTCAATGAGCAGTTCTTC
TRBD2,TRBJ2-2,TRBV5-1,few,CASSPGLAGAGNTGELFF,TGCGCCAGCAGCCCGGGACTAGCGGGGGCTGGAAACACCGGGGAGCTGTTTTTT
TRBD2,TRBJ2-7,TRBV25-1,.,CASAGTSGSYEQYF,TGTGCCAGTGCCGGGACTAGCGGCTCCTACGAGCAGTACTTC
.,TRBJ2-7,TRBV10-2,.,CASSEGTYDEQYF,TGCGCCAGCAGTGAGGGAACCTATGACGAGCAGTACTTC
TRBD2,TRBJ2-2,TRBV20-1,many,CSAKKLSGGNTGELFF,TGCAGTGCGAAAAAACTTAGCGGGGGAAACACCGGGGAGCTGTTTTTT
.,TRBJ1-3,TRBV6-5,.,CASSPRQSSGNTIYF,TGTGCCAGCAGTCCGCGACAGAGCTCTGGAAACACCATATATTTT
TRBD1,TRBJ1-2,TRBV28,.,CASSSTGGIYGYTF,TGTGCCAGCAGTTCGACAGGGGGCATCTATGGCTACACCTTC
TRBD1,TRBJ1-2,TRBV6-2/TRBV6-3,many,CASRKDREDYGYTF,TGTGCCAGCAGAAAAGACAGGGAGGACTATGGCTACACCTTC
TRBD2,TRBJ2-2,TRBV27,few,CASSGTPGLAYNGELFF,TGTGCCAGCAGTGGAACTCCAGGACTAGCGTATAACGGGGAGCTGTTTTTT
.,TRBJ1-1,TRBV30,many,CAWSAQTEAFF,TGTGCCTGGAGTGCCCAAACTGAAGCTTTCTTT
TRBD1,TRBJ2-3,TRBV6-4,few,CASSDKGTGDADTQYF,TGTGCCAGCAGTGACAAGGGGACAGGGGATGCAGATACGCAGTATTTT
.,TRBJ1-2,TRBV4-3,.,CASSQVAGQGYTF,TGCGCCAGCAGCCAAGTTGCCGGGCAGGGCTACACCTTC
TRBD2,TRBJ2-5,TRBV20-1,many,CSARDQAGGPGETQYF,TGCAGTGCTAGAGATCAAGCGGGGGGGCCCGGAGAGACCCAGTACTTC
.,TRBJ1-1,TRBV20-1,many,CSARRKGRASNTEAFF,TGCAGTGCTAGAAGGAAAGGCAGGGCGTCGAACACTGAAGCTTTCTTT
.,TRBJ1-4,TRBV5-5,few,CASSLWGTNEKLFF,TGTGCCAGCAGCTTATGGGGAACTAATGAAAAACTGTTTTTT
.,TRBJ2-2,TRBV9,few,CASSVAGGADTGELFF,TGTGCCAGCAGCGTAGCTGGGGGGGCGGACACCGGGGAGCTGTTTTTT
.,TRBJ2-7,TRBV5-1,.,CASSLGPLSSYEQYF,TGCGCCAGCAGCTTGGGTCCGCTGAGCTCCTACGAGCAGTACTTC
TRBD1,TRBJ2-3,TRBV29-1,few,CSGRTGVGTDTQYF,TGCAGCGGACGGACAGGGGTAGGCACAGATACGCAGTATTTT
.,TRBJ1-5,TRBV19,few,CASSISDTGQEQPQHF,TGTGCCAGTAGTATTTCCGATACAGGGCAGGAACAGCCCCAGCATTTT
TRBD1,TRBJ1-1,TRBV3-1,few,CASSQEGQGPFF,TGTGCCAGCAGCCAAGAGGGACAGGGCCCTTTCTTT
.,TRBJ1-2,TRBV7-2,few,CASDSGPNYGYTF,TGTGCCAGCGACAGCGGCCCTAACTATGGCTACACCTTC
.,TRBJ1-1,TRBV29-1,few,CSVRAKHGNTEAFF,TGCAGCGTTCGGGCCAAACACGGGAACACTGAAGCTTTCTTT
.,TRBJ1-2,TRBV20-1,few,CSASRGGLYGYTF,TGCAGTGCTTCACGGGGGGGCCTCTATGGCTACACCTTC
TRBD1,TRBJ2-7,TRBV27,few,CASSLRGQGTHEQYF,TGTGCCAGCAGTTTAAGAGGACAGGGAACCCACGAGCAGTACTTC
.,TRBJ2-3,TRBV20-1,.,CSARAGFGDTQYF,TGCAGTGCTAGAGCGGGCTTCGGGGATACGCAGTATTTT
TRBD2,TRBJ2-5,TRBV20-1,few,CSATPGTSETQYF,TGCAGTGCTACCCCCGGGACTAGCGAGACCCAGTACTTC
TRBD1,TRBJ1-4,TRBV28,many,CASSKDRDSEKLFF,TGTGCCAGCAGTAAAGACCGGGACAGTGAAAAACTGTTTTTT
.,TRBJ1-5,TRBV6-1,few,CASDARDFQNQPQHF,TGTGCCAGCGACGCGCGGGACTTCCAAAATCAGCCCCAGCATTTT
.,TRBJ2-3,TRBV6-6,.,CASSYNERSTDTQYF,TGTGCCAGCAGTTACAATGAGAGATCCACAGATACGCAGTATTTT
.,TRBJ1-2,TRBV7-9,.,CASSPTSSSRSGYTF,TGTGCCAGCAGCCCTACTTCTTCGAGTAGGAGCGGCTACACCTTC
.,TRBJ2-5,TRBV19,.,CASSTNPRRGLGETQYF,TGTGCCAGCAGTACCAACCCTCGACGGGGGCTCGGGGAGACCCAGTACTTC
.,TRBJ2-5,TRBV5-1,many,CASSLAGETQYF,TGCGCCAGCAGCTTGGCGGGAGAGACCCAGTACTTC
TRBD2,TRBJ2-3,TRBV7-9,many,CASSVLAGYPDTQYF,TGTGCCAGCAGCGTACTAGCGGGGTACCCAGATACGCAGTATTTT
.,TRBJ2-3,TRBV14,.,CASLRTGTDTQYF,TGTGCCAGCTTACGGACGGGGACAGATACGCAGTATTTT
TRBD2,TRBJ2-7,TRBV3-1,many,CASSQQAGPSYEQYF,TGTGCCAGCAGCCAACAAGCGGGGCCCTCCTACGAGCAGTACTTC
TRBD1,TRBJ2-2,TRBV24-1,few,CATSDLKGAPDTGELFF,TGTGCCACCAGTGATTTGAAGGGGGCTCCTGACACCGGGGAGCTGTTTTTT
.,TRBJ2-2,TRBV11-1,.,CASSLEIGLNTGELFF,TGTGCCAGCAGCTTAGAAATAGGGCTGAACACCGGGGAGCTGTTTTTT
TRBD1,TRBJ1-3,TRBV2,few,CASSDNRGPGNTIYF,TGTGCCAGCAGTGACAATAGGGGGCCTGGAAACACCATATATTTT
TRBD2,TRBJ2-2,TRBV6-2/TRBV6-3,many,CASSPGEGDTGELFF,TGTGCCAGCAGCCCCGGGGAGGGTGACACCGGGGAGCTGTTTTTT
.,TRBJ1-5,TRBV11-2,.,CASSLERLQPQHF,TGTGCCAGCAGCCTAGAGAGACTTCAGCCCCAGCATTTT
.,TRBJ1-5,TRBV7-9,.,CASSRDTLGQPQHF,TGTGCCAGCAGCCGGGACACCCTTGGTCAGCCCCAGCATTTT